The 14 T cell receptor beta chains presented below share a single source sample, sequenced in a study of post-analysis software for immune sequencing data. Unique molecular identifiers were built into the TCR beta cDNA libraries. TCRdb re-derived calls from the PCR reads in MiXCR, one entry per CDR3 protein. Of about 180,000 distinct CDR3 sequences in the sample, approximately 30% are singletons; the top ten hold roughly 1.6%. No antigens are known for them. Study-wide results and limits: Comparison of patients with controls showed 4 to 6 TRBV segments more frequent in patients, TRBV5-6, TRBV5-1 and TRBV20-1 among them.

The specimen was blood. The source is a girl aged 10 to 17 with multiple sclerosis.

In its sample, this clonotype was seen a few times. The gene calls are TRBV15 and TRBJ1-5, with 12 nucleotides matching TRBD1. This CDR3 spans 15 amino acids. V lost 5 bases, J lost 3 bases, and 2 bases stayed unmatched. Germline values: CDR1 LNHNV, CDR2 YYDKDF (reference sequence). Written as DNA, the CDR3 is TGTGCCACCAGCGGGGGACAGGGGGCCAATCAGCCCCAGCATTTT. It yields the protein CATSGGQGANQPQHF.

CDR3 in amino acids: CASSSGREGNQPQHF. As DNA, the CDR3 is TGTGCCAGTAGTTCTGGCAGGGAGGGCAATCAGCCCCAGCATTTT. J is TRBJ1-5 and V is TRBV19, with D perhaps TRBD1 (5 bases). CDR3 size: 15 residues. Between the trimmed V and J ends, which lost 5 bases and 2 bases, there was a span of 13 bases. Germline CDR1 reads LNHDA; CDR2 reads SQIVND (reference sequence).

This clonotype was seen repeatedly, ten times or more. The chain uses TRBV6-5 and TRBJ1-5; the D gene is possibly TRBD1 (5 bases). Germline V lookup: CDR1 MNHEY, CDR2 SVGAGI. V gave up 5 bases and J gave up 6 bases, with 11 bases separating them. The CDR3 sequence is 13 residues long. The CDR3 sequence: CASSGGDSQPQHF. The CDR3 DNA is TGTGCCAGCAGTGGAGGAGACAGTCAGCCCCAGCATTTT.

This clonotype was counted between two and nine times. The rearrangement links TRBV3-1 to TRBJ1-2; the D is unclear. CDR3 size: 16 residues. The V end was cut by 6 bases, the J end by 0 bases, with 17 bases between. The germline V gene encodes CDR1 LGHDT and CDR2 YNNKEL (reference sequence). The CDR3 reads CASSSPTSKANYGYTF. CDR3 nucleotide sequence: TGTGCCAGCAGTTCCCCGACCTCAAAAGCTAACTATGGCTACACCTTC.

This clonotype was detected a few times. The chain carries TRBV5-8 and TRBJ2-1; the D is unclear. The germline V gene encodes CDR1 SGHTS and CDR2 YDEGEE. The V and J ends lost 3 bases and 8 bases respectively, with 21 bases between them. The CDR3 has 16 amino acids. The CDR3 loop is CASSSLSRTTVDEQFF. DNA for the CDR3: TGTGCCAGCAGCTCCCTAAGTCGGACGACCGTCGATGAGCAGTTCTTC.

This clonotype was seen at least ten times. The chain couples TRBV5-1 to TRBJ1-5; D gene uncertain. CDR1 SGHRS and CDR2 YFSETQ come from the germline V gene. The CDR3 covers 13 residues. V was trimmed by 0 bases and J by 7 bases, leaving 8 bases between them. The CDR3 DNA is TGCGCCAGCAGCTTGGATGCGGGACAGCCCCAGCATTTT. Its protein product is CASSLDAGQPQHF.

This clonotype was seen many times. The chain is built from TRBV12-3 or TRBV12-4 and TRBJ2-1; D is perhaps TRBD2 (5 bases). CDR3 length: 11 amino acids. Trimming removed 6 bases at V and 8 bases at J, with 8 bases between. Here the CDR3 DNA reads TGTGCCAGCAGACTAGTAGATGAGCAGTTCTTC. Translated: CASRLVDEQFF.

This clonotype was seen many times. The rearrangement joins TRBV20-1 to TRBJ2-6; D possibly uses TRBD1 or TRBD2 (5 bases each). The CDR3 is 16 amino acids. CDR1 and CDR2 from the germline V gene are DFQATT and SNEGSKA (reference sequence). The germline V and J ends were trimmed by 6 bases and 0 bases, with 15 bases remaining between them. CDR3 sequence (DNA): TGCAGTGCCCCGGGACGGATCGTCTCTGGGGCCAACGTCCTGACTTTC. Translated: CSAPGRIVSGANVLTF.

As concerns this clonotype: At one end the junction does not follow the germline gene, possibly because of a read error. V usage is TRBV5-6 and J usage is TRBJ2-2; D may be TRBD2 (6 bases). The CDR3 consists of 15 residues. The germline V gene has CDR1 SGHDT and CDR2 YYEEEE. The CDR3, as DNA: TGTGCCAGCAGCTGGGACTTCCCGAACACCGGGGAGCGGTTTTTT. Translating gives CASSWDFPNTGERFF.

In its sample, this clonotype was seen many times. V gene TRBV7-2 combines with J gene TRBJ2-7; D is uncertain. The CDR3 runs to 12 residues. Germline-derived CDR1 and CDR2 are SGHTA and FQGNSA. Between the trimmed V and J ends, which lost 5 bases and 4 bases, there was a span of 9 bases. The CDR3 loop is CASSRSSYEQYF. The CDR3 nucleotides are TGTGCCAGCAGCCGGAGTAGTTACGAGCAGTACTTC.

This clonotype has ten or more counts. This rearrangement joins TRBV12-3 or TRBV12-4 to TRBJ1-2, with no clear D. V shed 4 bases and J shed 1 base, with 4 bases lying between them. The CDR3 is 12 residues long. The CDR3: CASSYDNYGYTF. The CDR3 DNA reads as TGTGCCAGCAGTTATGATAACTATGGCTACACCTTC.

This clonotype was detected a few times. The chain links TRBV19 to TRBJ2-5; D possibly corresponds to TRBD1 (5 bases). This CDR3 region has 14 residues. The germline gives CDR1 LNHDA, CDR2 SQIVND (reference sequence). Trimming took 5 bases from V and 3 from J, leaving 13 bases between them. As DNA, the CDR3 is TGTGCCAGTAGTGTGACAGATCTCAAAGAGACCCAGTACTTC. It yields the protein CASSVTDLKETQYF.

The rearrangement uses TRBV19 and TRBJ2-3; D possibly corresponds to TRBD1 (5 bases). The germline CDR1 and CDR2 sequences are LNHDA and SQIVND (reference sequence). The CDR3 runs 15 residues. V lost 7 bases to trimming and J lost 0 bases, with 14 bases between them. CDR3 amino acids: CASTPDKFSTDTQYF. Written as DNA, the CDR3 is TGTGCCAGTACCCCGGACAAGTTTAGCACAGATACGCAGTATTTT.

This clonotype was found many times. The rearrangement links TRBV4-1 to TRBJ2-1; no clear D gene. Germline CDR1 reads MGHRA; CDR2 reads YSYEKL. V lost 1 base, J lost 2 bases, and 9 bases lay in between. This CDR3 is 15 amino acids long. This CDR3 reads CASSQAGGTYNEQFF. CDR3 DNA sequence: TGCGCCAGCAGCCAAGCAGGCGGAACCTACAATGAGCAGTTCTTC.